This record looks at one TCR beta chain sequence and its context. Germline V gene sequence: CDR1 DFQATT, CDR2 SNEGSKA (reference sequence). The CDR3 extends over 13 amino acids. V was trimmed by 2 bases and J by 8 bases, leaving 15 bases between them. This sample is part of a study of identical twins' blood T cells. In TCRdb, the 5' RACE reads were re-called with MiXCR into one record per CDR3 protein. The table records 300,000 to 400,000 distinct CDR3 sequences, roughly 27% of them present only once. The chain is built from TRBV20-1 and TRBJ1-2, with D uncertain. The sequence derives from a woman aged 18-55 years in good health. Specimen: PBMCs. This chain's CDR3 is CSARNTAPVGYTF. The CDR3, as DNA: TGCAGTGCTAGAAATACAGCGCCGGTCGGCTACACCTTC.